The 31 T cell receptor beta chains below all came from one sample that was sequenced in a study of post-analysis software for immune sequencing data. Study observations and caveats: Patients showed TRBV5-6, TRBV5-1 and TRBV20-1 among 4 or 5 TRBV segments more frequent than in controls.

Each TCR beta cDNA library carried unique molecular identifiers. TCRdb reprocessed the PCR reads with MiXCR, giving one entry per CDR3 protein. Of roughly 200,000 distinct CDR3 sequences listed, approximately 29% were seen once; the top ten hold roughly 3.5%. Antigen specificity for these receptors is unknown. Input material: blood. The receptor set was obtained from a girl between 2 and 17 years old with multiple sclerosis.

This chain links TRBV28 with TRBJ1-6; 11 bases match TRBD1. Germline assignment: CDR1 MDHEN and CDR2 SYDVKM. V dropped 7 bases and J dropped 0; count of bases not matched to a gene: 5. CDR3 length equals 17 residues. The CDR3 spells CASIGTGGSSYNSPLHF. The CDR3 coding sequence is TGTGCCAGCATTGGGACAGGGGGTAGCTCCTATAATTCACCCCTCCACTTT.

The chain combines TRBV5-5 with TRBJ2-1; 10 bases fit TRBD1. Losses at the gene ends were 7 bases for V and 8 bases for J; bases not matched to a gene: 15. Germline V gene sequence: CDR1 SGHKS, CDR2 YYEKEE (reference sequence). The CDR3 has 16 amino acids. In nucleotides, the CDR3 is TGTGCCAGCGTCCCGGTGTTTGGGACAGGGGCCCATGAGCAGTTCTTC. Its translation: CASVPVFGTGAHEQFF. The full variable domain, with the rest looked up from reference TRBV5-5 and TRBJ2-1, is DAGVTQSPTHLIKTRGQQVTLRCSPISGHKSVSWYQQVLGQGPQFIFQYYEKEERGRGNFPDRFSARQFPNYSSELNVNALLLGDSALYLCASVPVFGTGAHEQFFGPGTRLTVL.

This clonotype came up many times. This chain uses TRBV29-1 with TRBJ2-1; TRBD2 might be the D (5 bases). Germline V CDR1 and CDR2: SQVTM, ANQGSEA. The CDR3 is 13 amino acids. V lost 3 bases to trimming and J lost 2 bases, with 8 bases between them. The CDR3 bases are TGCAGCGTTGAGGGCGGGCCCTACAATGAGCAGTTCTTC. It specifies CSVEGGPYNEQFF.

In regard to this clonotype: The junction shows a germline mismatch at one end, possibly a read error. V gene TRBV12-3 or TRBV12-4 combines with J gene TRBJ2-1; D unresolved. The closer fit of TRBJ2-7 to the DNA end suggests the J call may be wrong. This CDR3 contains 16 residues. CDR3 bases: TGTACCAGCAGTCCCCGAGGCCAAAGCTCCTACAATGAGCAGTACTTC. This translates into CTSSPRGQSSYNEQYF.

This clonotype was observed at least ten times. This chain links TRBV29-1 with TRBJ2-7; TRBD1 matches 8 bases. CDR3 size: 14 residues. After removal of 7 bases from V and 4 bases from J, the junction contained 12 bases not matched to a gene. From germline, CDR1 is SQVTM and CDR2 ANQGSEA. CDR3 in DNA: TGCAGCGGGCGGACAGGGTTGACCCTTTACGAGCAGTACTTC. Protein sequence: CSGRTGLTLYEQYF.

This clonotype appeared a few times. For the CDR3, the DNA is TGTGCCACCAGCAGAGTCGGGAATCCGGCCGGGGAGCTGTTTTTT. Protein: CATSRVGNPAGELFF. This sequence joins TRBV15 and TRBJ2-2; D might be TRBD2 (5 bases). V lost 1 base to trimming and J lost 6 bases, with 12 bases between them. Per the germline V gene, CDR1 is LNHNV and CDR2 is YYDKDF (reference sequence). The CDR3 totals 15 residues. The full variable domain, completed using reference TRBV15 and TRBJ2-2, is DAMVIQNPRYQVTQFGKPVTLSCSQTLNHNVMYWYQQKSSQAPKLLFHYYDKDFNNEADTPDNFQSRRPNTSFCFLDIRSPGLGDTAMYLCATSRVGNPAGELFFGEGSRLTVL.

This clonotype was counted many times. V is TRBV3-1 and J is TRBJ2-3, with 10 positions matching TRBD2. Trimming cost V 0 bases and J 7 bases; bases outside gene matches: 4. This CDR3 comprises 15 residues. Germline-derived CDR1 and CDR2 are LGHDT and YNNKEL (reference sequence). The CDR3, as DNA: TGTGCCAGCAGCCAAGATACTAGCGGGGTGTATACGCAGTATTTT. Amino acid sequence: CASSQDTSGVYTQYF.

The sample holds a few counts of this clonotype. The chain links TRBV12-3 or TRBV12-4 to TRBJ2-5, with a tentative D call TRBD1 (6 bases). The tail of the sequence fits TRBJ2-7 better, so the J call may be wrong. The CDR3 consists of 14 residues. The CDR3 here is CASRPSRGPYEQYF. The CDR3 region has the DNA TGTGCCAGCAGGCCCTCCAGGGGTCCCTACGAGCAGTACTTC.

This clonotype was detected only once. This could be a read error, since a much larger clone is one nucleotide away. V usage is TRBV7-2 and J usage is TRBJ2-7, with D hard to call. The CDR3 is 11 residues long. The germline V and J ends were trimmed by 5 bases and 5 bases, with 7 bases remaining between them. The germline CDR1 and CDR2 sequences are SGHTA and FQGNSA. The CDR3 DNA sequence: TGTGCCAGCAGCCGTACCCACGAGCAGTACTTC. It yields the protein CASSRTHEQYF. The full variable domain, in which reference TRBV7-2 and TRBJ2-7 provide the parts outside the CDR3, is GAGVSQSPSNKVTEKGKDVELRCDPISGHTALYWYRQSLGQGLEFLIYFQGNSAPDKSGLPSDRFSAERTGGSVSTLTIQRTQQEDSAVYLCASSRTHEQYFGPGTRLTVT.

The chain couples TRBV6-1 to TRBJ1-2; D uncertain. Trimming removed 11 bases at V and 3 bases at J, with 13 bases between. This CDR3 has 12 amino acids. The germline V gene encodes CDR1 MNHNS and CDR2 SASEGT. This chain's CDR3 is CAGGPRDYGYTF. The CDR3 DNA sequence: TGTGCCGGAGGGCCTCGGGACTATGGCTACACCTTC.

Concerning this clonotype: A much bigger clone sits one base away, suggesting this may be a read error. The chain links TRBV12-3 or TRBV12-4 to TRBJ2-3; D is possibly TRBD2 (7 bases). This CDR3 contains 14 residues. The CDR3 DNA is TGTGCCAGCACCCGGGGGGCGACCACAGATGCGCAGTATTTT. This codes for CASTRGATTDAQYF.

The chain carries TRBV7-8 and TRBJ2-4; possible D gene TRBD2, 7 bases. The DNA matches TRBJ2-7 better at its end, which makes the J call doubtful. CDR1 is SGHVS, CDR2 FQNEAQ, per germline. The CDR3 spans 15 residues. The CDR3 DNA reads TGTGCCAGCAGCTTAGGGGGAGGGGGAGTCTACGAGCAGTACTTC. It translates to CASSLGGGGVYEQYF.

This clonotype has just a few counts. V is TRBV5-1 and J is TRBJ1-4; D not certain. Germline CDR1 reads SGHRS; CDR2 reads YFSETQ. The CDR3 sequence is 15 residues long. Trimming removed 5 bases from V and 3 bases from J, with 14 bases in between. The CDR3 DNA sequence: TGCGCCAGCAGTATGCCAGGAGGCCCTAATGAAAAACTGTTTTTT. Translating gives CASSMPGGPNEKLFF.

In its sample, this clonotype was seen a few times. CDR3 amino acids: CSARLRPEQFF. The CDR3 DNA sequence: TGCAGTGCTAGATTGCGGCCAGAGCAGTTCTTC. The gene calls are TRBV20-1 and TRBJ2-1; unclear D gene. Trimming took off 2 bases at V and 10 bases at J, with 9 bases between the two ends. This CDR3 region has 11 residues. CDR1 is DFQATT, CDR2 SNEGSKA, per germline (reference sequence).

For this clonotype: Possible read error: a much larger clone is one base away. The CDR3 is CASSSLAGGYNEQYF. DNA of the CDR3: TGTGCCAGCAGCTCTCTAGCGGGAGGTTACAATGAGCAGTACTTC. The chain is built from TRBV11-2 and TRBJ2-1, with TRBD2 identical over 11 bases. Near its end, the DNA agrees better with TRBJ2-7, so the J call may be wrong. CDR1 and CDR2 from the germline V gene are SGHAT and FQNNGV. The CDR3 loop spans 15 amino acids.

V and J are TRBV7-9 and TRBJ1-1, with a possible D match to TRBD1 (5 bases). Trimming shortened V by 5 bases and J by 8 bases, and 18 bases separated the two germline ends. The length of the CDR3 is 14 residues. CDR1 and CDR2 from the germline V gene are SEHNR and FQNEAQ (reference sequence). The CDR3 loop reads CASSPPSGVEEAFF. CDR3 sequence (DNA): TGTGCCAGCAGCCCACCCTCGGGGGTCGAGGAAGCTTTCTTT.

This clonotype was observed a handful of times. The V and J genes are TRBV12-3 or TRBV12-4 and TRBJ2-5; 9 positions agree with TRBD2. Gene TRBJ2-1 matches the end of the DNA better, so the J call may be wrong. This CDR3 region has 14 residues. CDR3 in DNA: TGTGCCAGCAGTTTGCGGGGGGGCCAGGAGACCCAGTTCTTC. Its protein product is CASSLRGGQETQFF.

This clonotype was seen repeatedly, ten times or more. This chain uses TRBV29-1 with TRBJ2-5; 8 positions agree with TRBD2. The CDR3 runs 13 residues. Germline trimming cut 3 bases from V and 5 bases from J; bases unmatched to any gene: 5. Germline loops: CDR1 SQVTM, CDR2 ANQGSEA. CDR3 nucleotides: TGCAGCGTTGACGGGAGGGCCGTGGAGACCCAGTACTTC. It yields the protein CSVDGRAVETQYF.

About this clonotype itself: Sequence at one end of the junction differs from germline and may be a read error. This chain joins TRBV4-2 and TRBJ2-5; D is unclear. Gene TRBJ2-7 matches the end of the DNA better, so the J call may be wrong. CDR3 length: 13 amino acids. CDR1 and CDR2 (germline): LGHNA, YNFKEQ. DNA for the CDR3: TGTGCCAGCAGCCAAGATTACTCCTGCGAGCAGTACTTC. Protein sequence: CASSQDYSCEQYF.

This clonotype was detected only a few times. V and J are TRBV5-1 and TRBJ2-4, with D unresolved. V lost 0 bases to trimming and J lost 8 bases, with 12 bases between them. Germline V gene data show CDR1 as SGHRS and CDR2 as YFSETQ. This CDR3 comprises 14 residues. CDR3 nucleotides: TGCGCCAGCAGCTTGGCTGGCTATCGGGACATTCAGTACTTC. This sequence encodes CASSLAGYRDIQYF. The full variable domain, completed using reference TRBV5-1 and TRBJ2-4, is KAGVTQTPRYLIKTRGQQVTLSCSPISGHRSVSWYQQTPGQGLQFLFEYFSETQRNKGNFPGRFSGRQFSNSRSEMNVSTLELGDSALYLCASSLAGYRDIQYFGAGTRLSVL.

This clonotype was detected only a few times. CDR3 protein: CASSPGQVHTEAFF. DNA for the CDR3: TGTGCCAGCAGCCCAGGACAGGTTCACACTGAAGCTTTCTTT. V gene TRBV7-6 combines with J gene TRBJ1-1, with 7 bases lining up with TRBD1. Unmatched junction bases numbered 6, after V lost 5 bases and J lost 3 bases. The CDR3 has 14 amino acids. Germline CDR1 is SGHVS and CDR2 is FNYEAQ.

This clonotype was observed a few times. V gene TRBV7-9 combines with J gene TRBJ2-7; D remains unclear. The germline gives CDR1 SEHNR, CDR2 FQNEAQ (reference sequence). The CDR3 loop spans 12 amino acids. Trimming shortened V by 8 bases and J by 6 bases, and 14 bases separated the two germline ends. CDR3 nucleotides: TGTGCCAGCTCCCCAGTCGGCGCCGAGCAGTACTTC. This codes for CASSPVGAEQYF.

The table lists this clonotype with many counts. The V and J genes are TRBV28 and TRBJ2-6; a possible D gene is TRBD2 (6 bases). CDR1 is MDHEN, CDR2 SYDVKM, per germline. This CDR3 has 18 residues. Deletions cut 3 bases from V and 1 base from J, with 16 bases between. The CDR3 here is CASSFRRMGGSGANVLTF. CDR3 sequence (DNA): TGTGCCAGCAGTTTCCGTCGAATGGGAGGTTCTGGGGCCAACGTCCTGACTTTC.

The sample holds a few counts of this clonotype. The J gene is TRBJ2-7, the V gene TRBV14; possibly TRBD1 for D (6 bases). V was shortened by 1 base and J by 3 bases, with 13 bases between the two germline ends. This CDR3 spans 15 amino acids. CDR1 and CDR2 from the germline V gene are SGHDN and FVKESK. The DNA for the CDR3 is TGTGCCAGCAGCCAAGGACAGGTTAGGCTCTACGAGCAGTACTTC. Translation: CASSQGQVRLYEQYF. The full variable domain, rest sourced from reference TRBV14 and TRBJ2-7, is EAGVTQFPSHSVIEKGQTVTLRCDPISGHDNLYWYRRVMGKEIKFLLHFVKESKQDESGMPNNRFLAERTGGTYSTLKVQPAELEDSGVYFCASSQGQVRLYEQYFGPGTRLTVT.

In its sample, this clonotype was seen many times. The chain couples TRBV20-1 to TRBJ2-1; 8 bases match TRBD2. This CDR3 spans 15 amino acids. Germline CDR1 and CDR2: DFQATT and SNEGSKA (reference sequence). V shed 3 bases and J 1 base; nucleotides not matched to a gene: 5. The CDR3 nucleotides are TGCAGTGCTAGGAGCGGGGGCTTTTCCTACAATGAGCAGTTCTTC. Translating it yields CSARSGGFSYNEQFF.

The gene calls are TRBV28 and TRBJ1-2; TRBD1 matches at 11 bases. Germline CDR1 MDHEN, CDR2 SYDVKM. The CDR3 runs to 16 residues. The V gene end was trimmed by 2 bases and the J gene end by 4 bases; junction bases not matched to a gene: 6. The DNA of the CDR3 is TGTGCCAGCAGTTTAATCTACGGGACAGGGGGCTATGGCTACACCTTC. Encoded protein: CASSLIYGTGGYGYTF.

The V and J genes are TRBV6-6 and TRBJ2-1, with 8 bases identical to TRBD2. V shed 3 bases, J shed 6 bases, and the junction held 1 base outside the gene matches. The CDR3 contains 13 residues. Germline V gene sequence: CDR1 MNHNY, CDR2 SVGAGI (reference sequence). CDR3 residues: CASSYTSGNEQFF. CDR3 nucleotides: TGTGCCAGCAGTTATACTAGCGGCAATGAGCAGTTCTTC.

The chain carries TRBV5-1 and TRBJ2-4; weak D call: TRBD1 (6 bases). V was cut by 3 bases and J by 10 bases, with 8 bases left in between. The CDR3 loop spans 11 amino acids. Germline assignment: CDR1 SGHRS and CDR2 YFSETQ. CDR3 sequence: CASSSGVIQYF. CDR3 bases: TGCGCCAGCAGCTCAGGGGTTATTCAGTACTTC.

Ten or more counts support this clonotype. V usage is TRBV10-2 and J usage is TRBJ1-2, with TRBD1 matching over 8 bases. This CDR3 contains 16 residues. Germline-derived CDR1 and CDR2 are WSHSY and SAAADI. J lost 8 bases, V lost 0 bases, and 11 bases had no gene match. The CDR3 nucleotides are TGCGCCAGCAGTGAGTCGTTGGGACAGGTCAACCTCGGCTACACCTTC. Translating it yields CASSESLGQVNLGYTF.

A word on this clonotype: A read error may account for a junction end that differs from germline. The chain combines TRBV3-1 with TRBJ2-7; a weak D match, TRBD2 (6 bases). The CDR3 loop spans 15 amino acids. CDR1 LGHDT and CDR2 YNNKEL come from the germline V gene (reference sequence). The CDR3 region is CASNQAPGVVREQYF. The CDR3 nucleotides read TGTGCCAGCAACCAAGCGCCGGGAGTAGTACGCGAGCAGTACTTC.

This clonotype showed up just a few times. This chain links TRBV2 with TRBJ2-6; a possible D gene is TRBD1 (5 bases). Germline CDR1 reads SNHLY; CDR2 reads FYNNEI. Trimming left V 9 bases short and J 0 bases short, with 18 bases between. There are 17 residues in the CDR3. The CDR3 coding sequence is TGTGCCAGTCCCCGGACAAATGCCCCCTCTGGGGCCAACGTCCTGACTTTC. Translating gives CASPRTNAPSGANVLTF.